The sample holds a few counts of the clone carrying this T cell receptor beta chain. The data were obtained in a study of blood T cell repertoires in COVID-19. The CDR3 runs 14 residues. V lost 3 bases and J 5 bases, leaving 11 bases between the germline ends. The germline V gene has CDR1 SGHTA and CDR2 FQGTGA. The assay was immunoSEQ multiplex PCR, and TCRdb's table has in-frame clones only and misses some. In the table there are over 40,000 clones, about 89% of which are singletons. V and J are TRBV7-3 and TRBJ2-1; D may be TRBD2 (6 bases). The material sequenced was peripheral blood. This sequence was found in a human donor in a cohort sampled during active COVID-19. CDR3 loop: CASSFGGINNEQFF. The CDR3 DNA is TGTGCCAGCAGCTTCGGCGGGATCAACAATGAGCAGTTCTTC.